This T cell receptor beta chain was recovered during a study of T cells after yellow fever vaccination. Study-level points and caveats: Clones that expanded after primary vaccination mostly reappeared after the booster (96% CD4, roughly 87% CD8). Just a small share of clonotypes turned up in the CD4 compartment as well as the CD8 compartment. High-abundance clonotypes from the bulk population could contaminate FACS-sorted repertoires.

As to this clonotype: Its specificity is unknown.

5'RACE template switching added a universal primer site and UMIs to TCR cDNA. TCRdb independently ran MiXCR on the 5' RACE reads; one entry per CDR3 protein. The table lists just under 600,000 distinct CDR3 sequences, less than 15% of them singletons. The source is a man aged 25 to 40 who received the YFV17D yellow fever vaccine. Specimen: PBMCs, collected on the day of the yellow fever booster vaccination.

The CDR3 is CSVATGGYTEAFF. As DNA, the CDR3 is TGCAGCGTTGCGACAGGGGGCTACACTGAAGCTTTCTTT. J is TRBJ1-1 and V is TRBV29-1; 10 bases align to TRBD1. Germline trimming cut 4 bases from V and 3 bases from J; bases unmatched to any gene: 2. This CDR3 contains 13 residues. The germline CDR1 and CDR2 sequences are SQVTM and ANQGSEA.